A selection of T cell receptor beta chains follows, all from one sample in a study of tumor-infiltrating lymphocytes in localized non-small cell lung cancer. Assay: immunoSEQ multiplex PCR; the TCRdb copy retains only in-frame clones and omits some. The sample consists of over 10,000 clones, approximately 81% of them appearing once. The sequencing sample was made of uninvolved lung tissue not adjacent to the tumor. These receptors all come from a human donor with non-small cell lung cancer. Each CDR3 is given with its conserved first and last residue. A D gene is named only where the DNA matches it firmly. A row's size may be missing; if present it is once, few, many or a size class.

clone_size j_call v_call d_call cdr3_aa cdr3_nt
- TRBJ2-7 TRBV4-3 - CASSQDRQETVVEQYF TGCGCCAGCAGCCAAGACCGACAGGAGACGGTCGTCGAGCAGTACTTC
- TRBJ1-2 TRBV5-4 - CASSLGTATNYGYTF TGTGCCAGCAGCTTGGGGACAGCCACAAACTATGGCTACACCTTC
- TRBJ1-4 TRBV27 - CASSPSAGANEKLFF TGTGCCAGCAGTCCTTCTGCGGGGGCTAATGAAAAACTGTTTTTT
- TRBJ2-5 TRBV19 - CASSIQIQETQYF TGTGCCAGTAGTATTCAGATCCAAGAGACCCAGTACTTC
once TRBJ1-6 TRBV6-4 - CASSDSGRYNSPLHF TGTGCCAGCAGTGACTCGGGACGGTATAATTCACCCCTCCACTTT
- TRBJ2-7 TRBV2 TRBD2 CASSSAGGFYEQYF TGTGCCAGCAGTTCAGCGGGAGGATTCTACGAGCAGTACTTC
- TRBJ1-5 TRBV27 - CASSSLRGGQPQHF TGTGCCAGCAGTTCTCTCAGGGGAGGCCAGCCCCAGCATTTT
- TRBJ2-2 TRBV2 - CASTVYLAVNTGELFF TGTGCCAGCACCGTCTACTTGGCAGTAAACACCGGGGAGCTGTTTTTT
- TRBJ1-2 TRBV19 - CASSTTGPANYGYTF TGTGCCAGTAGTACCACAGGCCCCGCTAACTATGGCTACACCTTC
- TRBJ1-1 TRBV4-3 - CASSPSWVYVTEAFF TGCGCCAGCAGCCCCTCTTGGGTTTATGTCACTGAAGCTTTCTTT
- TRBJ2-4 TRBV15 - CATSRDLVAKNIQYF TGTGCCACCAGCAGAGATCTGGTGGCAAAAAACATTCAGTACTTC
once TRBJ2-1 TRBV6-6 - CASSYSGGRNEQFF TGTGCCAGCAGTTACTCGGGGGGGCGGAATGAGCAGTTCTTC
- TRBJ2-1 TRBV19 TRBD2 CASSPMKTGGGYEQFF TGTGCCAGTAGTCCAATGAAAACGGGAGGGGGGTATGAGCAGTTCTTC
few TRBJ2-6 TRBV7-9 TRBD1 CASRGTGELAGANVLTF TGTGCCAGCAGGGGGACAGGGGAATTAGCTGGGGCCAACGTCCTGACTTTC
- TRBJ2-7 TRBV29-1 - CSVGHPEQYF TGCAGCGTTGGCCATCCGGAGCAGTACTTC
- TRBJ1-1 TRBV7-2 - CASSIGAGRVNTEAFF TGTGCCAGCAGCATAGGGGCGGGCAGGGTGAACACTGAAGCTTTCTTT
- TRBJ2-4 TRBV30 TRBD2 CAWSGGGKNIQYF TGTGCCTGGAGTGGGGGGGGCAAAAACATTCAGTACTTC
- TRBJ1-1 TRBV9 TRBD1 CASSVGGGSTEAFF TGTGCCAGCAGCGTAGGAGGGGGCAGTACTGAAGCTTTCTTT
- TRBJ2-7 TRBV30 - CAWSAANSYEQYF TGTGCCTGGAGTGCAGCCAACTCCTACGAGCAGTACTTC
- TRBJ1-2 TRBV7-2 - CASSAQWGDSYTF TGTGCCAGCAGCGCCCAGTGGGGGGATAGCTACACCTTC
once TRBJ2-7 TRBV7-2 - CASSLARGSLGAFYEQYF TGTGCCAGCAGCTTAGCACGGGGGAGTTTAGGTGCGTTCTACGAGCAGTACTTC
- TRBJ2-7 TRBV23-1 - CASSQPTEQYF TGCGCCAGCAGTCAACCGACTGAGCAGTACTTC
- TRBJ2-2 TRBV15 TRBD1 CATSLGGDTGELFF TGTGCCACCAGTTTAGGGGGCGACACCGGGGAGCTGTTTTTT
- TRBJ2-7 TRBV15 - CATSRESHYEQYF TGTGCCACCAGCAGAGAATCACACTACGAGCAGTACTTC
- TRBJ1-6 TRBV2 - CASRAGSYNSPLHF TGTGCCAGCAGGGCGGGGTCCTATAATTCACCCCTCCACTTT
- TRBJ2-7 TRBV7-9 - CASSFATGKDEQYF TGTGCCAGCAGCTTTGCCACAGGGAAGGACGAGCAGTACTTC
few TRBJ2-1 TRBV7-2 TRBD2 CASSSLAGQFF TGTGCCAGCAGCTCCCTAGCGGGCCAGTTCTTC
- TRBJ2-7 TRBV7-3 - CASSLNAGHYEQYF TGTGCCAGCAGCTTAAATGCGGGACACTACGAGCAGTACTTC
- TRBJ1-3 TRBV29-1 - CSVEDLGRFGNTIYF TGCAGCGTTGAAGATCTAGGGAGATTTGGAAACACCATATATTTT
- TRBJ1-4 TRBV19 TRBD1 CASSIRQGNEKLFF TGTGCCAGTAGTATTAGACAGGGGAATGAAAAACTGTTTTTT
once TRBJ1-1 TRBV29-1 - CSEGLTPNTEAFF TGCAGCGAAGGTCTCACCCCCAACACTGAAGCTTTCTTT
- TRBJ2-7 TRBV14 - CASSQLGQNYEQYF TGTGCCAGCAGCCAGTTGGGGCAGAACTACGAGCAGTACTTC
few TRBJ2-3 TRBV28 TRBD2 CASSLLASGGASTQYF TGTGCCAGCAGTTTATTGGCTAGCGGGGGGGCGAGTACGCAGTATTTT
- TRBJ2-1 TRBV10-2 - CASKGEGYNEQFF TGCGCCAGCAAGGGGGAGGGTTACAATGAGCAGTTCTTC
- TRBJ1-1 TRBV6-6 - CASSSRDGGNTEAFF TGTGCCAGCAGCTCCCGGGACGGGGGGAACACTGAAGCTTTCTTT
- TRBJ2-1 TRBV2 TRBD2 CASLISGEYNEQFF TGTGCCTCCCTGATTAGCGGGGAATACAATGAGCAGTTCTTC
- TRBJ1-1 TRBV9 - CASSVRGSGTEAFF TGTGCCAGCAGCGTAAGGGGGAGTGGCACTGAAGCTTTCTTT
few TRBJ1-2 TRBV7-9 - CASSLPGHGYTF TGTGCCAGCAGCTTACCGGGTCACGGCTACACCTTC
- TRBJ1-1 TRBV29-1 - CSVDTGTNTEAFF TGCAGCGTTGATACCGGGACTAACACTGAAGCTTTCTTT
- TRBJ2-1 TRBV29-1 - CSVEDQGRSSYNEQFF TGCAGCGTTGAAGATCAGGGGCGGAGCTCCTACAATGAGCAGTTCTTC
- TRBJ1-1 TRBV5-4 TRBD1 CASSAGTGAIVGEAFF TGTGCCAGCAGCGCCGGGACAGGGGCTATCGTGGGTGAAGCTTTCTTT
- TRBJ1-1 TRBV28 - CASSFISRNTEAFF TGTGCCAGCAGTTTTATTAGCAGGAACACTGAAGCTTTCTTT
- TRBJ2-1 TRBV7-9 TRBD2 CASSPSGRASREQFF TGTGCCAGCAGCCCTAGCGGGAGGGCCTCGAGGGAGCAGTTCTTC
- TRBJ1-5 TRBV6-5 - CASSSHRSQPQHF TGTGCCAGCAGTTCACACAGGAGTCAGCCCCAGCATTTT
- TRBJ1-2 TRBV7-2 - CASSPQGASYGYTF TGTGCCAGCAGCCCCCAGGGAGCATCTTATGGCTACACCTTC
- TRBJ2-1 TRBV27 - CAGGASPDNEQFF TGTGCCGGAGGGGCTAGCCCCGACAATGAGCAGTTCTTC
- TRBJ2-7 TRBV11-3 TRBD2 CASSFGREGLYEQYF TGTGCCAGCAGCTTCGGTCGGGAGGGCCTATACGAGCAGTACTTC
- TRBJ1-1 TRBV19 - CASSIGPLRGEAFF TGTGCCAGTAGTATAGGACCCCTACGGGGAGAAGCTTTCTTT
- TRBJ1-5 TRBV6-1 - CASTEQVNQPQHF TGTGCCAGCACAGAGCAGGTCAATCAGCCCCAGCATTTT
- TRBJ1-2 TRBV28 - CASSSSPLNYGYTF TGTGCCAGCAGTTCTTCCCCGCTTAACTATGGCTACACCTTC
- TRBJ2-1 TRBV10-3 TRBD1 CAIGRNAGGQGDEQFF TGTGCCATCGGGCGGAACGCGGGAGGACAGGGGGATGAGCAGTTCTTC
few TRBJ1-1 TRBV6-5 TRBD1 CAIRQGVNTEAFF TGTGCCATCAGACAGGGGGTAAACACTGAAGCTTTCTTT